A single sample is the source of the 2 T cell receptor beta chains below, sequenced in a study of beta chain features in type 1 diabetes. Expressed TCRB transcripts got sequenced, as all isolated RNA was reverse transcribed. Method: immunoSEQ multiplex PCR; TCRdb's copy keeps in-frame clones and lacks some. The repertoire holds 250,000 to 350,000 clones, with 12% to 15% as singletons. What was sequenced was central memory CD4+ T cells from blood. The receptors shown here come from a man between 25 and 39 years old in good health.

CDR3 in DNA: TGTGCCAGCAGTTACTCGATTCAGCAAACAGATACGCAGTATTTT. It yields the protein CASSYSIQQTDTQYF. The chain carries TRBV6-5 and TRBJ2-3; D gene ambiguous. Germline CDR1 and CDR2: MNHEY and SVGAGI. This CDR3 has 15 residues. Trimming left V 0 bases short and J 3 bases short, with 10 bases between.

This clone has at least ten counts. The chain carries TRBV29-1 and TRBJ1-5, with TRBD1 as a possible D gene (6 bases). Trimming shortened V by 6 bases and J by 0 bases, and 12 bases separated the two germline ends. Germline-derived CDR1 and CDR2 are SQVTM and ANQGSEA. The CDR3 totals 14 residues. CDR3 bases: TGCAGCGTCGCTACAGGGTCTAGCAATCAGCCCCAGCATTTT. It codes for CSVATGSSNQPQHF.